Presented here are 16 T cell receptor beta chains from one specimen sequenced in a study of T-cell reconstitution after alpha-beta-depleted transplantation in children listed by TCRdb under 2016. The treatment or condition label of this sample denotes: allogeneic hematopoietic cell transplantation with graft depleted of TCRalphabeta T cells and CD19 B cells. Libraries were made using PCR. The listed sequencing device is Illumina HiSeq 2500. Molecular barcoding was employed in the preparation of TCR libraries, with unique molecular identifiers being used to normalize TCRbeta repertoire quantification. Through fastp at Q25 and MiXCR, TCRdb rebuilt clones from the public reads, retaining in-frame beta chains. Each entry merges the rows of one CDR3 protein and shows their most common DNA and genes. This sample gives 100,000 to 130,000 distinct CDR3 sequences in total; 5.5% to 7% of them show up just once. Approximately 23% of the sample lies in the top ten.

The starting material was PBMCs, mostly from graft donor cells, obtained 360 days after TCRalphabeta/CD19-depleted stem cell transplant. The receptor set was obtained from a male patient aged 2-15 years who had a stem cell transplant for acute lymphoblastic leukemia, so the T cells may come from the graft donor.

This clonotype was seen at least ten times. The V and J genes are TRBV4-3 and TRBJ2-7; 8 nucleotides match TRBD1. The V gene end was trimmed by 0 bases and the J gene end by 0 bases; junction bases not matched to a gene: 4. CDR1 is LGHNA, CDR2 YSLEER, per germline. The CDR3 runs 16 residues. The CDR3 loop is CASSQERDRSSYEQYF. DNA of the CDR3: TGCGCCAGCAGCCAAGAGAGGGACAGGTCCTCCTACGAGCAGTACTTC.

This clonotype was observed a few times. CDR3 in DNA: TGTGCCAGCAGTGTGGGCAGGTACACTGAAGCTTTCTTT. As protein: CASSVGRYTEAFF. The chain has TRBV2 and TRBJ1-1; no clear D. The V gene's germline CDR1 is SNHLY and CDR2 FYNNEI. V lost 4 bases and J lost 3, with 9 bases in between. This CDR3 comprises 13 residues.

With regard to this clonotype: A read error is possible here, since a much larger clone lies one base away. V gene TRBV4-3 combines with J gene TRBJ2-7, with TRBD2 matching 9 bases. This CDR3 spans 15 amino acids. The germline V gene encodes CDR1 LGHNA and CDR2 YSLEER. Trimming at V came to 4 bases and at J to 4 bases, leaving 8 bases not matched to a gene. The CDR3 DNA follows: TGCGCCAGCAGCCCCTGGACTAGCGAGACTTACGAGCAGTACTTC. Amino acid sequence: CASSPWTSETYEQYF.

The V gene is TRBV28, the J gene TRBJ2-2; D possibly uses TRBD1 or TRBD2 (6 bases each). Germline loops: CDR1 MDHEN, CDR2 SYDVKM. With 3 bases removed from V and 2 bases from J, the gap between germline ends came to 13 bases. The CDR3 runs 16 residues. CDR3 region: CASSFRGTLNTGELFF. CDR3 DNA: TGTGCCAGCAGTTTTCGCGGGACACTTAACACCGGGGAGCTGTTTTTT.

In this sample, this clonotype turned up a few times. The chain employs TRBV4-3 and TRBJ1-1; TRBD1 is a possible D gene (5 bases). CDR3 length: 12 amino acids. Trimming shortened V by 7 bases and J by 6 bases, and 12 bases separated the two germline ends. CDR1 LGHNA and CDR2 YSLEER come from the germline V gene. The CDR3 sequence: CASMGGSAEAFF. CDR3 DNA sequence: TGCGCCAGCATGGGGGGTAGCGCTGAAGCTTTCTTT.

The V call is TRBV28, the J call TRBJ2-7, with D perhaps given as TRBD1 or TRBD2 (6 bases each). The germline V gene encodes CDR1 MDHEN and CDR2 SYDVKM. The CDR3 contains 12 residues. Trimming left V 2 bases short and J 8 bases short, with 10 bases between. For the CDR3, the DNA is TGTGCCAGCAGTTTAGCGGGACAACAGCAGTACTTC. Protein product: CASSLAGQQQYF.

This clonotype has at least ten counts. The chain links TRBV6-5 to TRBJ2-7; 7 positions match TRBD1. The germline gives CDR1 MNHEY, CDR2 SVGAGI. The CDR3 loop spans 14 amino acids. The J segment lost 4 bases and the V segment lost 4 bases, leaving 7 bases of the junction unmatched. CDR3 sequence reads: CASSLTGYEYEQYF. CDR3 DNA: TGTGCCAGCAGTTTGACAGGGTACGAGTACGAGCAGTACTTC.

This clonotype was picked up many times. This CDR3 reads CSARGLTGGYTF. The CDR3 region has the DNA TGCAGTGCTAGAGGCTTGACTGGGGGCTACACCTTC. The chain carries TRBV20-1 and TRBJ1-2, with unresolved D. Germline V gene sequence: CDR1 DFQATT, CDR2 SNEGSKA (reference sequence). The CDR3 sequence is 12 residues long. The V end lost 1 base, the J end lost 8 bases, and 11 bases lay between the germline ends.

The chain recombines TRBV4-1 with TRBJ2-3; weak D call: TRBD1 (5 bases). Trimming removed 4 bases from V and 8 bases from J, with 10 bases in between. This CDR3 has 12 amino acids. Per germline, CDR1 MGHRA and CDR2 YSYEKL. As DNA, the CDR3 is TGCGCCAGCAGCCTACGGCAGGGTACGCAGTATTTT. It is translated as CASSLRQGTQYF.

Many counts were recorded for this clonotype. The rearrangement joins TRBV9 to TRBJ2-3; the D gene is possibly TRBD2 (5 bases). The CDR3 runs 12 residues. Per the germline V gene, CDR1 is SGDLS and CDR2 is YYNGEE. The ends were cut back, 3 bases at V and 10 bases at J, with 12 bases in the middle. CDR3 coding DNA: TGTGCCAGCAGCGCCCCGGAGAGGGCGCAGTATTTT. Protein sequence: CASSAPERAQYF.

This clonotype was found a few times. The chain couples TRBV7-9 to TRBJ1-5; TRBD1 agrees at 8 bases. The germline V gene encodes CDR1 SEHNR and CDR2 FQNEAQ (reference sequence). This CDR3 comprises 16 residues. With 5 bases clipped from V and 3 bases from J, the junction kept 9 bases outside the gene matches. CDR3 sequence (DNA): TGTGCCAGCAGCGCCTGGGCGGGACAGGTCAATCAGCCCCAGCATTTT. Its translation is CASSAWAGQVNQPQHF.

The rearrangement joins TRBV20-1 to TRBJ2-7; TRBD1 matches 8 bases. The CDR3 loop spans 15 amino acids. V lost 0 bases to trimming and J lost 7 bases; unmatched junction nucleotides: 11. Germline lookup yields CDR1 DFQATT and CDR2 SNEGSKA (reference sequence). CDR3 amino acids: CSARDQGASNGEQYF. The CDR3 DNA follows: TGCAGTGCTAGAGATCAGGGGGCCTCGAACGGGGAGCAGTACTTC.

This clonotype has more than one count but fewer than ten. The V and J genes are TRBV7-9 and TRBJ2-7; D unresolved. This CDR3 spans 14 amino acids. Germline-derived CDR1 and CDR2 are SEHNR and FQNEAQ (reference sequence). V lost 4 bases to trimming and J lost 3 bases, with 13 bases between them. This CDR3 is CASSSPGRYYEQYF. The CDR3 bases are TGTGCCAGCAGCTCCCCCGGCAGGTACTACGAGCAGTACTTC. The complete variable domain, with remaining parts taken from reference TRBV7-9 and TRBJ2-7, reads DTGVSQNPRHKITKRGQNVTFRCDPISEHNRLYWYRQTLGQGPEFLTYFQNEAQLEKSRLLSDRFSAERPKGSFSTLEIQRTEQGDSAMYLCASSSPGRYYEQYFGPGTRLTVT.

This clonotype was observed a handful of times. V and J are TRBV7-9 and TRBJ2-7; TRBD1 agrees at 9 bases. The junction had 12 bases not matched to a gene; V was cut back by 10 bases and J by 2 bases. The CDR3 has 15 residues. Germline CDR1 and CDR2: SEHNR and FQNEAQ (reference sequence). CDR3 loop: CATQTGDRATYEQYF. The CDR3 DNA reads as TGTGCCACCCAGACGGGGGACAGGGCGACCTACGAGCAGTACTTC.

This clonotype turned up a few times. The V and J genes are TRBV7-9 and TRBJ1-1; D gene ambiguous. This CDR3 region has 13 residues. Germline lookup yields CDR1 SEHNR and CDR2 FQNEAQ (reference sequence). Trimming removed 6 bases at V and 5 bases at J, with 13 bases between. For the CDR3, the DNA is TGTGCCAGCAGGCCTTGGACTGGGACTGAAGCTTTCTTT. This codes for CASRPWTGTEAFF.

This clonotype was recorded at least ten times. The rearrangement links TRBV29-1 to TRBJ2-1, with 13 bases fitting TRBD2. CDR3 length equals 16 residues. V trimming: 3 bases; J trimming: 5 bases; junction bases outside the gene matches: 7. Germline V lookup: CDR1 SQVTM, CDR2 ANQGSEA. DNA of the CDR3: TGCAGCGTTGAGGGACTAGCGGGGCGGCCCCACAATGAGCAGTTCTTC. Encoded protein: CSVEGLAGRPHNEQFF.